This T cell receptor (beta chain) comes out of a study of somatic mutations in cytotoxic T cells in rheumatoid arthritis (dated by TCRdb to the late 2010s). For context, the study as a whole: Some T-cell populations stained with V beta antibodies were sorted by flow on a FACSAria II or Sony SH800 to nearly 100% purity, with sorted V beta1+ cells additionally subjected to TCRB sequencing. Whether expanded CD8+ T-cell clones in untreated, newly diagnosed rheumatoid arthritis carry somatic mutations was the study question, and clonality was characterized with TCRB deep sequencing. The median ages of the patient and control groups were essentially identical. For roughly 63 rheumatoid arthritis patients and fewer than 25 healthy controls, TCRB deep sequencing was carried out.

For this clone: Which antigen it targets is not known. No much larger clonotype is one base removed from it; base qualities were not supplied.

CDR1 and CDR2 (WNHNN, SYGVQD) derive from the germline V gene (reference sequence). From the cysteine through the phenylalanine, the CDR3 covers 14 amino acids. Only the CDR3 portion is preserved as DNA: 42 bases, with reading frame beginning at the first base. From V the trimming removes 3 bases and from J it removes 5 bases, while the gene matches leave 4 bases of the junction unaccounted for. Genomic DNA underwent TCRB CDR3 sequencing using the immunoSEQ assay. The paper's processing steps were these. Analyses were restricted to productive TCRB rearrangements. Defining a clone by its unique TCRB CDR3 sequence, the study calculated clonality as a productive clonality index derived from Shannon entropy. To calculate repertoire overlap between two samples, the template counts of each clone were considered relative to each sample's total templates. Flow cytometry-measured V-gene usage correlated with V-gene usage from TCRB sequencing, with a Spearman r of less than 0.65. Entries here come from immuneACCESS through TCRdb and include only in-frame sequences with V and J called. Some clones fail to appear in such tables; in the studies checked, an unresolved V gene covers under half of the shortfall, and the cause of the remainder is unknown. That table is the source of V, J and clone size, and D and trimming were worked out from the DNA. This sample holds about 10,000 clones; around 82% were observed only once. More than 15% of the sample goes to the ten largest clones.

On the study overall, not on this receptor specifically: The slight TRBV07 underrepresentation in patients was not adjusted for multiple comparisons. The largest CD8+ clone made up more than 20% of CD8+ cells in about an eighth of the roughly 65 patients, and blood and synovial fluid shared several identical CD8+ TCRB sequences. CD8+ T-cell clonality in rheumatoid arthritis patients was not significantly different from that in age-matched healthy controls. The antigen targets of the expanded CD8+ clones were unknown, and absence from virus-specific databases did not rule out viral specificity. Healthy controls showed no age-related increase in CD8+ clonality, whereas patients did (Spearman r ~ 0.5).

With a median age of approximately 61 years (range about 21-70) and roughly 60% female, the healthy controls consisted of 20 blood donors whose buffy coats were used. Flow cytometry confirmed the purity of CD4+ and CD8+ cells that had been isolated by positive magnetic bead selection on an AutoMACS. Peripheral blood mononuclear cells were isolated by Ficoll-Paque PLUS density gradient separation. DNA from CD4-enriched, CD8-enriched or PBMC samples was extracted using Nucleospin Tissue or Tissue XS kits and then quantified on a Qubit 2.0 fluorometer. The material sequenced was CD8+ T cells sorted from blood. Recombination connected TRBV10-1 to TRBJ2-5; 9 bases in the junction line up with TRBD1. This sequence originates from a woman in her fifties or sixties in good health. Here is the DNA: TGCGCCAGCAGTGACCAGGACAGGGGTGAGACCCAGTACTTC. Translated, this is CASSDQDRGETQYF.